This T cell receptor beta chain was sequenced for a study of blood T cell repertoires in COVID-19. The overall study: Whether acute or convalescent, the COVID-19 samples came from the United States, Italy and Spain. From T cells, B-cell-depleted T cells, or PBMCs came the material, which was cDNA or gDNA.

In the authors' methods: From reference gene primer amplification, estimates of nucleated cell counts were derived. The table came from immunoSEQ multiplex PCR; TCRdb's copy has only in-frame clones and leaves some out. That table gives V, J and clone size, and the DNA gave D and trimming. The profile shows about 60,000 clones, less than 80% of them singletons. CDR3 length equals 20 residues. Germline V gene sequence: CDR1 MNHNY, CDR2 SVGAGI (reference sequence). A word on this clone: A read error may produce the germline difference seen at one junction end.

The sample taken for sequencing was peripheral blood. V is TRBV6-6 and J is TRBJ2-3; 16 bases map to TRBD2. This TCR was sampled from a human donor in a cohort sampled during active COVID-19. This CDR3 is CASSYYLPGLAGGPTDTQYF. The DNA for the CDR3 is TGTGCCAGCAGCTACTATCTTCCGGGACTAGCGGGAGGGCCGACAGATACGCAGTATTTT.